This T cell receptor (beta chain) comes out of a study of cytomegalovirus exposure and HLA in healthy donors. 60 Vbeta and 13 Jbeta primers were used in PCR. Generated by immunoSEQ multiplex PCR, the TCRdb table keeps only in-frame clones and is missing some. The table has some 130,000 clones, 82% seen once. The germline V gene encodes CDR1 MDHEN and CDR2 SYDVKM. This CDR3 contains 14 residues. Trimming pared 3 bases from V and 5 bases from J, leaving 14 bases between. Sequences were obtained from PBMCs. This sequence joins TRBV28 and TRBJ2-7; D call uncertain. The receptor's source is a male donor in good health and CMV-seropositive. The CDR3 nucleotides read TGTGCCAGCAGTTTTTTACCTAGTTTAGACGAGCAGTACTTC. Encoded protein: CASSFLPSLDEQYF.